These 9 T cell receptor beta chains were all obtained from the same sample, sequenced in a study of shared clonotypes between healthy human individuals. The data were produced by immunoSEQ multiplex PCR, yet TCRdb's version contains in-frame clones alone and is incomplete. In the table there are about 980,000 clones, less than 85% of which are singletons. The sequenced sample consisted of memory CD4+ T cells sorted from blood. Subset specified: CD45RA-negative fraction. The receptor set was obtained from a man in his late teens or twenties in good health.

The rearrangement joins TRBV5-1 to TRBJ2-5; the D call may be TRBD1 or TRBD2 (6 bases each). Germline values: CDR1 SGHRS, CDR2 YFSETQ. The CDR3 has 15 residues. With 4 bases removed from V and 3 bases from J, the gap between germline ends came to 16 bases. In DNA form, the CDR3 reads TGCGCCAGCAGCCTCGGGGGACAAGTCGAAGAGACCCAGTACTTC. Translation gives CASSLGGQVEETQYF.

The rearrangement uses TRBV6-5 and TRBJ2-3; D gene ambiguous. Trimming removed 10 bases at V and 0 bases at J, with 14 bases between. This CDR3 is 14 amino acids long. The germline V gene has CDR1 MNHEY and CDR2 SVGAGI. CDR3 protein: CATNPRTSTDTQYF. The CDR3 DNA follows: TGTGCCACTAACCCCCGTACAAGCACAGATACGCAGTATTTT.

This clone showed up just a few times. The chain uses TRBV11-2 and TRBJ1-6, with D possibly being TRBD1 (5 bases). Germline CDR1 SGHAT, CDR2 FQNNGV. V dropped 5 bases and J dropped 10 bases, with 12 bases sitting between them. This CDR3 contains 13 residues. CDR3 in DNA: TGTGCCAGCAGCCCCCTCCAGGGCTCACCCCTCCACTTT. It translates to CASSPLQGSPLHF.

This clone was counted at least ten times. Other DNA sequences in this sample translate to the same CDR3. This chain's CDR3 is CASSSDGNYGYTF. CDR3 bases: TGTGCCAGTAGTTCGGACGGAAACTATGGCTACACCTTC. The chain links TRBV19 to TRBJ1-2; D gene uncertain. Germline V gene lookup returns CDR1 LNHDA and CDR2 SQIVND (reference sequence). CDR3 length: 13 residues. Deletions cut 5 bases from V and 2 bases from J, with 9 bases between.

This clone came up many times. CDR3 sequence reads: CASVGPPEIDTEAFF. In nucleotides, the CDR3 is TGTGCCAGCGTGGGTCCCCCGGAAATAGACACTGAAGCTTTCTTT. The V call is TRBV28, the J call TRBJ1-1, with no clear D. Trimming removed 8 bases at V and 3 bases at J, with 19 bases between. The germline CDR1 and CDR2 sequences are MDHEN and SYDVKM. This CDR3 is built from 15 residues.

This clone came up once. The chain's CDR3 is CASSEGSERGLAFF. The DNA of the CDR3 is TGTGCCAGCAGTGAAGGCTCGGAGCGGGGGCTTGCGTTCTTC. This rearrangement joins TRBV6-1 to TRBJ2-1; the match to TRBD2 covers 8 bases. The J segment lost 15 bases and the V segment lost 1 base, leaving 11 bases of the junction unmatched. The CDR3 consists of 14 residues. Germline V gene lookup returns CDR1 MNHNS and CDR2 SASEGT.

The chain employs TRBV6-5 and TRBJ1-5; no definite D call. This CDR3 contains 13 residues. Germline V gives CDR1 MNHEY, CDR2 SVGAGI. Trimming cost V 6 bases and J 9 bases, with 15 bases left between them. The CDR3 nucleotides read TGTGCCAGCAGCCCTAGACCGGGGAGGCCCCAGCATTTT. It translates to CASSPRPGRPQHF.

V gene TRBV11-2 combines with J gene TRBJ2-1; 7 positions agree with TRBD2. The trim removed 5 bases at V and 8 bases at J, leaving 12 bases unmatched. The CDR3 extends over 15 amino acids. Looked up from germline, CDR1 is SGHAT and CDR2 is FQNNGV. The CDR3 DNA sequence: TGTGCCAGCAGCCCGAGAGGGAGGGCGGCCGATGAGCAGTTCTTC. Protein sequence: CASSPRGRAADEQFF.

V is TRBV7-9 and J is TRBJ2-1, with D unresolved. V shed 3 bases and J shed 8 bases, with 5 bases lying between them. CDR1 and CDR2 (germline): SEHNR, FQNEAQ (reference sequence). This CDR3 contains 11 residues. The DNA for the CDR3 is TGTGCCAGCAGCTTCGCCCATGAGCAGTTCTTC. It translates to CASSFAHEQFF. The full variable domain, its missing parts supplied by reference TRBV7-9 and TRBJ2-1, is DTGVSQNPRHKITKRGQNVTFRCDPISEHNRLYWYRQTLGQGPEFLTYFQNEAQLEKSRLLSDRFSAERPKGSFSTLEIQRTEQGDSAMYLCASSFAHEQFFGPGTRLTVL.